One TCR beta chain is described in this entry. No antigen is known for it. The data are from a study of OX40 agonist ivuxolimab in advanced cancers. Sequencing was performed with immunoSEQ multiplex PCR; in TCRdb, only in-frame clones are kept and a portion is missing. The data contain some 73,000 clones, 70% to 90% of them singletons. Study findings and constraints: With doses of 0.1 to 3.0 mg/kg, CD4+ and CD8+ blood T cells had undergone clonal expansion by week 6.

There are 13 residues in the CDR3. V lost 0 bases and J 2 bases, leaving 5 bases between the germline ends. CDR1 and CDR2 (germline): SGHDT, YYEEEE. This receptor was taken from an adult with an advanced solid tumor such as melanoma, head and neck, liver or kidney cancer. The chain carries TRBV5-6 and TRBJ1-2; D call uncertain. The material sequenced was CD4+ or CD8+ T cells sorted from blood, taken in a trial of the OX40 agonist ivuxolimab. The CDR3 bases are TGTGCCAGCAGCTTGGGGCAGAACTATGGCTACACCTTC. Amino acid sequence: CASSLGQNYGYTF.